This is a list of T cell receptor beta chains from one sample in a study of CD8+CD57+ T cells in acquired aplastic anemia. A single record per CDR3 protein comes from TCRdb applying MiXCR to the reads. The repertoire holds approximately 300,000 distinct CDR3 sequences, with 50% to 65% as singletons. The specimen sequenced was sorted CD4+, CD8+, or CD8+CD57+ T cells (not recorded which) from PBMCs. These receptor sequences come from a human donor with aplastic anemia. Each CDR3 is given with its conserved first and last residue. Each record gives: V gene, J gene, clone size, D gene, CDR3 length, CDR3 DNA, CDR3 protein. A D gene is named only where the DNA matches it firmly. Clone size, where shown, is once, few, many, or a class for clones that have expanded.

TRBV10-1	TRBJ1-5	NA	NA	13	TGTGCCAGCAGGATCGGGGCTAATCAGCCCCAGCATTTT	CASRIGANQPQHF
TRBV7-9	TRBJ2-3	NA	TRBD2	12	TGTGCCAGCAGCTTCGGAGGGAGGGAAGAGTATTTT	CASSFGGREEYF
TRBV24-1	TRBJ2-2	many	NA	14	TGTGCCACCAGTGATTTGCAGAGAACCGGGGAGCTGTTTTTT	CATSDLQRTGELFF
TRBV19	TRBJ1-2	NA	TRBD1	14	TGTGCCAGTAGTCTCCAGGGGGCGCGCTATGGCTACACCTTC	CASSLQGARYGYTF
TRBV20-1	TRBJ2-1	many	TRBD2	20	TGCAGTGCTAGGGAAATAGCGGGACCGAACTCCCTCAACAGTCTCAATGAGCAGTTCTTC	CSAREIAGPNSLNSLNEQFF
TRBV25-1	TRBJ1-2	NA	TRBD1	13	TGTGCCAGCAGTGTGGGACAGGTTGATGGCTACACCTTC	CASSVGQVDGYTF
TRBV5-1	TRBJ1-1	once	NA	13	TGCGCCAGCAGCCGGGGGGAGGATACTGAAGCTTTCTTT	CASSRGEDTEAFF
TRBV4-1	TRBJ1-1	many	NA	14	TGTGCCAGCAGCCAAGCTCTGGAGAACACTGAAGCTTTCTTT	CASSQALENTEAFF
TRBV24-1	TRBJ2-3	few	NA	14	TGTGCCACCAGTGATTTGGACAGCACAGATACGCAGTATTTT	CATSDLDSTDTQYF
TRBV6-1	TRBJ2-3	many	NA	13	TGTGCCAGCAGTGAAGTGCGGGCAGATACGCAGTATTTT	CASSEVRADTQYF
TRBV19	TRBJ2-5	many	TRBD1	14	TGTGCCAGTAGTATTGGGACAGGGAAAGAGACCCAGTACTTC	CASSIGTGKETQYF
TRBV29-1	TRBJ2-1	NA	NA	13	TGCAGCGTTGTCCCGAGTTCCTACAATGAGCAGTTCTTC	CSVVPSSYNEQFF
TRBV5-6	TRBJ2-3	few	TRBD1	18	TGTGCCAGCAGCTTGGGGGGGACAGCGGTTTTTTGCACAGATACGCAGTATTTT	CASSLGGTAVFCTDTQYF
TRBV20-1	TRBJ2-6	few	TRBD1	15	TGCAGTGCCTCGGACAGGGCGAGGGGGGCCAACGTCCTGACTTTC	CSASDRARGANVLTF
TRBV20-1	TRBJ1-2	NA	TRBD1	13	TGCAGTGCTAGACCCCGGGACAGCTATGGCTACACCTTC	CSARPRDSYGYTF
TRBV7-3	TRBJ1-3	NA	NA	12	TGTGCCAGCAGCTTTAGATCTAACACCATATATTTT	CASSFRSNTIYF
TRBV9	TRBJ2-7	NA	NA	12	TGTGCCAGCAGCGTAGTGGGTGGGGAGCAGTACTTC	CASSVVGGEQYF
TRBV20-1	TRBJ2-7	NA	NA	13	TGCAGTGCATCTAGCGGGACAGGATACGAGCAGTACTTC	CSASSGTGYEQYF
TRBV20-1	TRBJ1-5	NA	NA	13	TGCAGTGCTAGAGTGGGAGGGGGAGAGACCCAGCATTTT	CSARVGGGETQHF
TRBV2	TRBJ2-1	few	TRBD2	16	TGTGCCAGCAGGAGCCTCACTAGCGGGGGGCTCAATGAGCAGTTCTTC	CASRSLTSGGLNEQFF
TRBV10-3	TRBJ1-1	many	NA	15	TGTGCCATCAGTGAGTCTCGGGGCACGAACACTGAAGCTTTCTTT	CAISESRGTNTEAFF
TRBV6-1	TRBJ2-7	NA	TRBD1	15	TGTGCCAGCAGTGAAGCCCTGACAGGGGGCTACGAGCAGTACTTC	CASSEALTGGYEQYF
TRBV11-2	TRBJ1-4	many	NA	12	TGTGCCAGCAGCTTTAACGACAGGCGGCTGTTTTTT	CASSFNDRRLFF
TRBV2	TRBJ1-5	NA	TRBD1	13	TGTGCCAGCAGGGGATTGACAGGGGAACCCCAGCATTTT	CASRGLTGEPQHF
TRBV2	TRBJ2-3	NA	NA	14	TGTGCCAGCAGTGAGCTAGACAGCACAGATACGCAGTATTTT	CASSELDSTDTQYF
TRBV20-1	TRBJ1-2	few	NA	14	TGCAGTGCTAGAGAAGTCCGGGCTGCCCAGGGCTACACCTTC	CSAREVRAAQGYTF
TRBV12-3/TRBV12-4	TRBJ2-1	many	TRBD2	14	TGTGCCAGCACCCTGGGAGGGACCGCCAATGAGCAGTTCTTC	CASTLGGTANEQFF
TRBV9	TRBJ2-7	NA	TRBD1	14	TGTGCCAGCAGCGGGACAGGGGCTCGCTACGAGCAGTACTTC	CASSGTGARYEQYF
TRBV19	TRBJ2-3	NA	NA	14	TGTGCCAGTAGGCGTGAGGGGATTGCAGATACGCAGTATTTT	CASRREGIADTQYF
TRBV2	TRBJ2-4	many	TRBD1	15	TGTGCCAGCAGTATGGACAGGGGTGCCAAAAACATTCAGTACTTC	CASSMDRGAKNIQYF
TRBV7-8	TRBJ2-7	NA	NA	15	TGTGCCAGCAGCTCTCCGGGAAGGGGAATCTACGAGCAGTACTTC	CASSSPGRGIYEQYF
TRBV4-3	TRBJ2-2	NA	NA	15	TGCGCCAGCAGCCAAGATCGGCCCGGGGCCGGGGAGCTGTTTTTT	CASSQDRPGAGELFF
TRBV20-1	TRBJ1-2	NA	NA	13	TGCAGTGCTGGGGGGGGGACGGACTATGGCTACACCTTC	CSAGGGTDYGYTF
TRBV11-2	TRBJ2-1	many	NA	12	TGTGCCAGCAGTGATAATAGAGTGGAGCAGTTCTTC	CASSDNRVEQFF
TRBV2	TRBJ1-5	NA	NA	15	TGTGCCAGCAGCCCAGGACAGAGTAGCAATCAGCCCCAGCATTTT	CASSPGQSSNQPQHF
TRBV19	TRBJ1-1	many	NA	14	TGTGCCAGTAGTATCGAGACACCGAACACTGAAGCTTTCTTT	CASSIETPNTEAFF
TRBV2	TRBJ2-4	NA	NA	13	TGTGCCAGCAGTGAAGAGGGACGGGACATTCAGTACTTC	CASSEEGRDIQYF
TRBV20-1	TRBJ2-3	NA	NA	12	TGCAGTGGTTTTCGGCCCACAGATACGCAGTATTTT	CSGFRPTDTQYF
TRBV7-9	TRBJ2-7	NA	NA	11	TGTGCCAGCAGCTTACGTGGCCCGGGAGACTTC	CASSLRGPGDF
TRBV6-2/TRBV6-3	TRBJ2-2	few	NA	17	TGTGCCAGCAGGGCGCCCGGGGCCACTTCGCGCACCGGGGAGCTGTTTTTT	CASRAPGATSRTGELFF
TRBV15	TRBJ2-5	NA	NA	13	TGTGCCACCAGCAGGGACGGGGAAGAGACCCAGTACTTC	CATSRDGEETQYF
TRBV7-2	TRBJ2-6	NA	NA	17	TGTGCCAGCAGCTTAGTCTACAGCTCCTCTGGGGCCAACGTCCTGACTTTC	CASSLVYSSSGANVLTF
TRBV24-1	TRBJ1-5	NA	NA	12	TGTGCCACCAGTGACCCCATCGGAGCCCAGCATTTT	CATSDPIGAQHF
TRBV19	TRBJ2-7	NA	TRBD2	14	TGTGCCAGTAGTAATGGGCTAGCGGACTACGAGCAGTACTTC	CASSNGLADYEQYF
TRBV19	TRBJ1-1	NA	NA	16	TGTGCCAGTAGTATAGCGACAGGAGGGTTGAACACTGAAGCTTTCTTT	CASSIATGGLNTEAFF
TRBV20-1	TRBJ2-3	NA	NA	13	TGCAGTGCTAGAGGGGGTAGCCTAACGCCGCAGTATTTT	CSARGGSLTPQYF
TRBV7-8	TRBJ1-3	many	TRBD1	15	TGTGCCAGCAGCCGAATTACAGGGGTAGGAAACACCATATATTTT	CASSRITGVGNTIYF
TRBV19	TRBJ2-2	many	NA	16	TGTGCCAGTAGTATAATTTGGCCGTTACCAGGCCGGGAGCTGTTTTTT	CASSIIWPLPGRELFF